This entry is about one T cell receptor (beta chain). Its matching antigen is unknown. Per the germline V gene, CDR1 is GTSNPN and CDR2 is SVGIG (reference sequence). J was trimmed by 7 bases and V by 1 base; bases with no gene match: 7. This CDR3 is built from 15 residues. Data came from immunoSEQ multiplex PCR; TCRdb stores just in-frame clones and leaves some out. The data contain about 200,000 clones, more than 90% of them singletons. The data are from a study of T cell responses to AZD1222 COVID-19 vaccine. Whole-study findings and limits: In a largely white British group with more females than males, clonal diversity was possibly underestimated. Unmutated variant regions reportedly attract nearly half of all spike-specific TCRs.

The V and J genes are TRBV30 and TRBJ2-7, with 13 bases identical to TRBD2. The specimen was peripheral blood, collected 28 days after the second dose of the MenACWY control vaccine. The TCR sequence derives from an adult who received the MenACWY meningococcal vaccine as a control. CDR3 DNA sequence: TGTGCCTGGAGTGATTCGGGACTAGCGGGGACGGAGCAGTACTTC. It encodes CAWSDSGLAGTEQYF.